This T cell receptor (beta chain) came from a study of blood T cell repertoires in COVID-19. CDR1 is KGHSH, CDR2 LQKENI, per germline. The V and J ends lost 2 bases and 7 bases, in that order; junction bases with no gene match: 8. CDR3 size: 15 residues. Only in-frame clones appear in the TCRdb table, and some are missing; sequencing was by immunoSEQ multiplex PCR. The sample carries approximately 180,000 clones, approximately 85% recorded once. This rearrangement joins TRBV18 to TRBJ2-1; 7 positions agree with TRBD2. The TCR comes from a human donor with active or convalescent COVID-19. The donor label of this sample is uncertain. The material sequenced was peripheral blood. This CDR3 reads CASSPVGGRLNEQFF. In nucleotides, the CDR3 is TGTGCCAGCTCACCAGTTGGCGGGAGATTGAATGAGCAGTTCTTC. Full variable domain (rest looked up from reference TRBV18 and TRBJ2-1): NAGVMQNPRHLVRRRGQEARLRCSPMKGHSHVYWYRQLPEEGLKFMVYLQKENIIDESGMPKERFSAEFPKEGPSILRIQQVVRGDSAAYFCASSPVGGRLNEQFFGPGTRLTVL.